This T cell receptor beta chain came from a study of shared clonotypes between healthy human individuals. The assay was immunoSEQ multiplex PCR, and TCRdb's table has in-frame clones only and misses some. The sample holds 450,000 to 550,000 clones, about four fifths seen once. Study-wide findings and caveats: The authors sampled blood alone, and tissue repertoires likely differ.

In the case of this clone: As yet, its antigen is unknown.

CDR1 and CDR2 (germline): MNHNS, SASEGT. V was clipped by 8 bases and J by 1 base, with 9 bases between them. This CDR3 is built from 13 residues. Source material: PBMCs. This chain connects TRBV6-1 to TRBJ2-1; D call uncertain. The clonotype comes from a woman aged 40 to 49 in good health. Some clones in this sample may be carry-over from other donors' samples. The CDR3 nucleotides read TGTGCCAGCGAAACCGTATCCTACAATGAGCAGTTCTTC. Translation: CASETVSYNEQFF.